This T cell receptor beta chain was profiled in a study of CD8 T cells in Susac syndrome (dated by TCRdb to the late 2010s). Broadly, across the study: The study used repertoire sequencing to test whether antigen drove CD8+ T cell activation and differentiation in Susac syndrome. Clonality of the CD8+ T cell repertoire was compared between eleven to twelve healthy donors, 14 Susac syndrome patients and about 15 multiple sclerosis patients. What the study reported, not specific to this receptor: The number of individuals in the TCR sequencing and HLA analysis was recognized as being relatively small.

Peripheral blood CD8+ and CD4+ T cells from healthy donors, Susac syndrome patients and multiple sclerosis patients were profiled using high-throughput TCR beta sequencing. The multiple sclerosis controls were treatment-naive patients who had stable or active relapsing-remitting disease and met the revised McDonald criteria. Bulk CD8+ and CD4+ T cells were purified by magnetic negative isolation, whereas CD8+ TEMRA cells were enriched by FACS. Blood was drawn into EDTA tubes, processed within 24 hours, and PBMCs were isolated by density gradient centrifugation. PBMCs destined for TCR sequencing were cryopreserved in liquid nitrogen and later thawed in a 37 °C water bath. A purity of at least 90% was achieved for sorted or isolated CD4+, CD8+ and CD8+ TEMRA cells. Points on this clonotype: Its recognized antigen is unknown. The record has no base qualities; no much larger clone is one base away.

The CDR3 has 16 amino acids, counting the end cysteine and phenylalanine. CDR3 DNA only is kept here, 48 bases in frame from base 1. CDR1 and CDR2, per the germline V gene (reference sequence), are MNHEY and SMNVEV. V drops 4 bases and J drops 1 base, leaving 15 bases in between. RNA was extracted using the RNeasy kit, and roughly 0.5 to 1 ug of the RNA was reverse transcribed with random hexamers. TCR beta CDR3 regions were amplified with the immunoSEQ multiplex PCR assay covering 54 Vbeta and 13 Jbeta segments. Bias from PCR amplification was corrected by using a synthetic template baseline for primer optimization and for computational correction. The authors' analysis ran thus. Only productive sequences were kept, with reads annotated to V, D and J genes according to IMGT and analyzed in immunoSEQ Analyzer. Clonality was calculated as one minus the Shannon entropy normalized by log2 of the number of productive unique sequences. For each patient and control, public and private clones were evaluated among the 100 most prevalent clones. Clones were defined as Susac-specific when absent from the healthy and MS cohorts, from approximately 970 published viral clones and from other ImmuneACCESS disease sequences. TCRdb redid the processing of the public reads, applying fastp at Q25 and MiXCR, and retained in-frame beta chains. All rows with the same CDR3 protein become a single entry with the most common DNA and genes. The V and J calls follow TCRdb's processing rather than the paper's. The sample has fewer than 85,000 distinct CDR3 sequences on record, approximately 94% of them singletons. Around 0.4% of the sample belongs to the ten largest clones.

This chain joins TRBV27 to TRBJ2-3, with a weak D call of TRBD1 (7 bases match). The TCR comes from a human donor with multiple sclerosis. The sample comprised CD8+ T cells from PBMCs. CDR3 loop: CASSSGGLIGTDTQYF. The DNA sequence is TGTGCCAGCAGTTCAGGGGGACTGATTGGCACAGATACGCAGTATTTT.